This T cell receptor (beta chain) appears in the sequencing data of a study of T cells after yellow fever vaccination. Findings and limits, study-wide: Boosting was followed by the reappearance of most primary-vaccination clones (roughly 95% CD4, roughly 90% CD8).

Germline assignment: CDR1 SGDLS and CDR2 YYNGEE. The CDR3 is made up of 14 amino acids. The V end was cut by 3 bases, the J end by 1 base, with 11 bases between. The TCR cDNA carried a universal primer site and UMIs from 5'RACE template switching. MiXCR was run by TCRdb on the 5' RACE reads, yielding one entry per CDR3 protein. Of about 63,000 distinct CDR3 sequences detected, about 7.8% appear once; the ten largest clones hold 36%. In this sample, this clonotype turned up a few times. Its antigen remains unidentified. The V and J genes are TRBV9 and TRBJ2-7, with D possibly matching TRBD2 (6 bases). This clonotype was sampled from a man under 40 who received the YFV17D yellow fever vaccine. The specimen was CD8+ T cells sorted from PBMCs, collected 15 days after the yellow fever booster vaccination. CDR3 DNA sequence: TGTGCCAGCAGCGAGGGACTGGCTTCCTACGAGCAGTACTTC. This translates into CASSEGLASYEQYF.